These T cell receptor beta chains were read from a single sample in a study of blood T cell repertoires in COVID-19. Libraries were prepared by immunoSEQ multiplex PCR; TCRdb keeps only in-frame clonotypes and omits some of them. The sample has about 200,000 clones, around 94% seen once. The sample taken for sequencing was peripheral blood. The receptors stem from a man aged 25-45 years with COVID-19, enrolled during active disease. The CDR3 runs from the conserved cysteine through the conserved F or W. A D gene is named only where the DNA matches it firmly. Part of the rows lack a size; the others show once, few, many or a class for expanded clones.

d_call	v_call	j_call	clone_size	cdr3_aa	cdr3_nt
TRBD1	TRBV6-5	TRBJ1-3	NA	CASSTNRDRGNTIYF	TGTGCCAGCAGTACTAACCGGGACAGGGGAAACACCATATATTTT
NA	TRBV6-5	TRBJ2-1	NA	CASSPAGGREFF	TGTGCCAGCAGCCCCGCCGGGGGACGGGAGTTCTTC
TRBD1	TRBV27	TRBJ1-5	NA	CASSRGWVAGGRPQHF	TGTGCCAGCAGCCGGGGGTGGGTGGCAGGGGGTAGGCCCCAGCATTTT
NA	TRBV4-2	TRBJ1-2	NA	CASSQEDRNYGYTF	TGTGCCAGCAGCCAAGAAGACAGGAACTATGGCTACACCTTC
NA	TRBV6-5	TRBJ2-3	NA	CASSYRQGLTDTQYF	TGTGCCAGCAGTTACCGGCAGGGCCTCACAGATACGCAGTATTTT
NA	TRBV16	TRBJ1-3	NA	CASSPKDRPNTIYF	TGTGCCAGCAGCCCTAAAGACAGGCCAAACACCATATATTTT
NA	TRBV7-6	TRBJ2-3	NA	CASSTTSSRTQYF	TGTGCCAGCAGCACAACTAGCTCCCGTACGCAGTATTTT
TRBD1	TRBV6-1	TRBJ1-2	NA	CASSETGGYGYTF	TGTGCCAGCAGTGAAACAGGGGGATATGGCTACACCTTC
TRBD1	TRBV7-9	TRBJ2-3	once	CASSLRTGGDTQYF	TGTGCCAGCAGCTTAAGGACAGGGGGCGATACGCAGTATTTT
NA	TRBV2	TRBJ2-7	NA	CASCVFGGAGEQYF	TGTGCCAGCTGTGTTTTTGGAGGGGCGGGAGAGCAGTACTTC
NA	TRBV4-1	TRBJ1-3	NA	CASSQASGRGAGNTIYF	TGCGCCAGCAGCCAAGCGAGCGGGCGGGGAGCTGGAAACACCATATATTTT
NA	TRBV30	TRBJ2-3	NA	CAWSRGGAGTDTQYF	TGTGCCTGGAGTCGTGGCGGGGCGGGCACAGATACGCAGTATTTT
NA	TRBV12-2	TRBJ1-1	NA	CASRPQGVLPDSTEAFF	TGTGCAAGTCGCCCCCAGGGCGTACTTCCAGATAGCACTGAAGCTTTCTTT
NA	TRBV6-6	TRBJ1-2	NA	CASSPPFKGGYTF	TGTGCCAGCAGTCCCCCTTTTAAGGGGGGCTACACCTTC
TRBD1	TRBV7-6	TRBJ2-1	NA	CASSASGTGVPEQFF	TGTGCCAGCAGCGCATCCGGGACAGGGGTCCCCGAGCAGTTCTTC
TRBD1	TRBV3-1/TRBV3-2	TRBJ2-7	NA	CASSQPTGELFYEQYF	TGTGCCAGCAGCCAACCGACAGGGGAACTGTTCTACGAGCAGTACTTC
NA	TRBV4-1	TRBJ1-5	once	CASSQDSEGRPQHF	TGCGCCAGCAGCCAAGATAGTGAGGGCAGGCCCCAGCATTTT
TRBD1	TRBV6-6	TRBJ2-1	NA	CASRDHRGSSYNEQFF	TGTGCCAGCAGAGACCACAGGGGGAGCTCCTACAATGAGCAGTTCTTC
NA	TRBV18	TRBJ1-1	NA	CASLEAVSTEAFF	TGTGCCAGCCTAGAAGCCGTTAGCACTGAAGCTTTCTTT
NA	TRBV9	TRBJ1-5	NA	CASSVMSNQPQHF	TGTGCCAGCAGCGTTATGAGTAATCAGCCCCAGCATTTT
NA	TRBV28	TRBJ1-3	NA	CASSSSGERNTIYF	TGTGCCAGCAGTTCGAGTGGGGAGCGAAACACCATATATTTT
TRBD1	TRBV6-4	TRBJ2-1	NA	CASSPGDRDYNEQFF	TGTGCCAGCAGCCCCGGGGACAGGGATTACAATGAGCAGTTCTTC
NA	TRBV12-3/TRBV12-4	TRBJ1-1	NA	CASSPRANTEAFF	TGTGCCAGCAGCCCCAGGGCTAACACTGAAGCTTTCTTT
TRBD2	TRBV4-1	TRBJ2-7	NA	CASSQAGTSGGNEQYF	TGCGCCAGCAGCCAAGCCGGGACTAGCGGGGGGAACGAGCAGTACTTC
NA	TRBV5-1	TRBJ2-7	NA	CASGGTASSYEQYF	TGCGCCAGCGGAGGGACCGCCAGCTCCTACGAGCAGTACTTC
NA	TRBV5-4	TRBJ1-6	NA	CASSSPGQNNSPLHF	TGTGCCAGCAGCTCCCCGGGACAAAATAATTCACCCCTCCACTTT
TRBD1	TRBV6-1	TRBJ1-2	NA	CASSEGRGFYGYTF	TGTGCCAGCAGTGAGGGCAGGGGGTTCTATGGCTACACCTTC
TRBD1	TRBV19	TRBJ1-6	once	CASSNGQGSYNSPLHF	TGTGCCAGTAGTAACGGACAGGGCTCCTATAATTCACCCCTCCACTTT
TRBD2	TRBV5-1	TRBJ2-1	NA	CASSLGTSGHNEQFF	TGCGCCAGCAGCTTGGGGACTAGCGGACACAATGAGCAGTTCTTC
TRBD2	TRBV6-5	TRBJ2-1	NA	CASSYRTSGNNEQFF	TGTGCCAGCAGTTACAGGACTAGCGGGAACAATGAGCAGTTCTTC
NA	TRBV5-1	TRBJ1-2	once	CASSVDGGGSGYTF	TGCGCCAGCAGCGTGGACGGCGGGGGGTCTGGCTACACCTTC